Given below is one T cell receptor beta chain in context. Its antigen is as yet unknown. This sample was taken from a study of shared clonotypes between healthy human individuals. Study-wide context: The composition of the donors was a couple of women and a few men aged 18 to 49.

CDR3 size: 14 residues. Germline values: CDR1 SQVTM, CDR2 ANQGSEA. V gave up 6 bases and J gave up 0 bases; unmatched junction bases: 5. Terminally differentiated effector memory CD45RA+ cells were excluded from the naive CD8 cells, which were CD45RO-negative and positively selected for CCR7. The assay was immunoSEQ multiplex PCR, and TCRdb's table has in-frame clones only and misses some. Altogether roughly 2.1 million clones are present, approximately 94% being singletons, with the ten largest covering about 1.5%. Whole-study findings and limits: Despite large depth, sorted-subset datasets appeared incompletely sequenced.

Sequencing was carried out using naive CD8+ T cells from PBMCs. This receptor was taken from a man between 18 and 35 years old in good health. Some clones in this sample may be carry-over from other donors' samples. V is TRBV29-1 and J is TRBJ1-1; 9 bases fit TRBD1. The CDR3 spells CSVPGTGLNTEAFF. For the CDR3, the DNA is TGCAGCGTCCCCGGGACAGGGTTGAACACTGAAGCTTTCTTT.